This entry is about one T cell receptor beta chain. Described time point: after dendritic cell vaccination, including at tumor progression/relapse. PBMC sampling occurred before vaccination, two weeks after the third dose, and at progression. The sample belongs to a study of glioma-infiltrating T cells after dendritic cell vaccination. Study in general: Samples are from glioblastoma patients in Phase I and II dendritic cell vaccine trials. Patients received autologous tumor lysate-pulsed dendritic cell vaccination between about 2002 and 2012. The vaccine used monocyte-derived dendritic cells pulsed overnight with autologous tumor lysate.

The method was immunoSEQ multiplex PCR; TCRdb's version includes in-frame clones alone and lacks a portion of them. The data contain approximately 93,000 clones, about 85% of them singletons. The CDR3 sequence is 13 residues long. CDR1 is MNHEY and CDR2 is SMNVEV in the germline V gene (reference sequence). Trimming stripped 6 bases from V and 1 base from J, with 9 bases between. The chain uses TRBV27 and TRBJ1-1, with unresolved D. Source: blood, taken after dendritic cell vaccination. The sequence came from a human donor with glioblastoma. The CDR3 is CASRHYGNTEAFF. DNA of the CDR3: TGTGCCAGCAGGCACTATGGGAACACTGAAGCTTTCTTT.